Presented here are 26 T cell receptor beta chains from one specimen sequenced in a study of blood T cell repertoires in COVID-19 (dated by TCRdb to between 2020 and 2021). Libraries were built with the immunoSEQ multiplex PCR assay. TCRdb holds this immuneACCESS table with in-frame rearrangements only. Some clones are missing; in checked studies, unresolved V genes explain under half, and the rest has no known cause. Here the sample has 150,000 to 200,000 clones; just under 90% occur a single time. The ten largest clones capture 3% to 4% of the sample. Material for sequencing was peripheral blood. All receptors come from a man between 18 and 35 years old with active or convalescent COVID-19.

This chain links TRBV24-1 with TRBJ2-3; 8 nucleotides agree with TRBD2. The CDR3 totals 16 residues. Trimming cost V 7 bases and J 5 bases; bases outside gene matches: 13. Germline CDR1 is KGHDR and CDR2 is SFDVKD. The CDR3 loop reads CATSKPGGVFRDTQYF. The CDR3 DNA sequence: TGTGCCACCAGCAAACCCGGGGGGGTTTTCAGAGATACGCAGTATTTT.

This clone has a single count. This chain joins TRBV7-9 and TRBJ1-1; 7 bases line up with TRBD1. The CDR3 has 15 amino acids. Germline V gene data show CDR1 as SEHNR and CDR2 as FQNEAQ (reference sequence). V trimming: 5 bases; J trimming: 6 bases; junction bases outside the gene matches: 12. Here the CDR3 reads CASSMRGRRTSEAFF. The CDR3, as DNA: TGTGCCAGCAGCATGAGGGGGCGGAGGACTTCTGAAGCTTTCTTT. Full variable domain (outside the CDR3, taken from reference TRBV7-9 and TRBJ1-1): DTGVSQNPRHKITKRGQNVTFRCDPISEHNRLYWYRQTLGQGPEFLTYFQNEAQLEKSRLLSDRFSAERPKGSFSTLEIQRTEQGDSAMYLCASSMRGRRTSEAFFGQGTRLTVV.

The chain combines TRBV24-1 with TRBJ1-5; D perhaps matches TRBD1 (5 bases). This CDR3 spans 15 amino acids. Between the trimmed V and J ends, which lost 4 bases and 6 bases, there was a span of 15 bases. CDR1 KGHDR and CDR2 SFDVKD come from the germline V gene. CDR3 residues: CATSDTREVSQPQHF. The DNA of the CDR3 is TGTGCCACCAGTGACACCAGGGAAGTCAGTCAGCCCCAGCATTTT.

CDR3 DNA: TGTGCCAGCAGCGTGACCTCAGGGGTGGACGGGGAGCTGTTTTTT. As protein: CASSVTSGVDGELFF. The V gene is TRBV9, the J gene TRBJ2-2; possible D gene TRBD1, 6 bases. V lost 2 bases and J lost 7, with 15 bases in between. The CDR3 length is 15 residues. Germline V gives CDR1 SGDLS, CDR2 YYNGEE. The full variable domain, with the rest looked up from reference TRBV9 and TRBJ2-2, is DSGVTQTPKHLITATGQRVTLRCSPRSGDLSVYWYQQSLDQGLQFLIQYYNGEERAKGNILERFSAQQFPDLHSELNLSSLELGDSALYFCASSVTSGVDGELFFGEGSRLTVL.

This clone was seen a single time. The rearrangement uses TRBV14 and TRBJ2-1; possibly TRBD1 for D (6 bases). This CDR3 comprises 17 residues. Germline V gives CDR1 SGHDN, CDR2 FVKESK. Trimming shortened V by 1 base and J by 2 bases, and 15 bases separated the two germline ends. DNA for the CDR3: TGTGCCAGCAGCCAAGGGGTTCCAGGGGTGCCCTACAATGAGCAGTTCTTC. Protein product: CASSQGVPGVPYNEQFF.

V gene TRBV12-5 combines with J gene TRBJ2-2; weak D call: TRBD1 (5 bases). Trimming stripped 0 bases from V and 1 base from J, with 9 bases between. The V gene's germline CDR1 is LGHNT and CDR2 FRNRAP. The CDR3 runs to 16 residues. CDR3 sequence: CASGLVGVENTGELFF. The CDR3 DNA sequence: TGTGCTAGTGGTTTGGTAGGGGTTGAGAACACCGGGGAGCTGTTTTTT. Based on the CDR3 plus reference TRBV12-5 and TRBJ2-2, the full variable domain is DARVTQTPRHKVTEMGQEVTMRCQPILGHNTVFWYRQTMMQGLELLAYFRNRAPLDDSGMPKDRFSAEMPDATLATLKIQPSEPRDSAVYFCASGLVGVENTGELFFGEGSRLTVL.

The chain uses TRBV7-9 and TRBJ2-1, with a weak D call TRBD2 (5 bases). In germline, CDR1 is SEHNR, CDR2 FQNEAQ (reference sequence). Trimming left V 7 bases short and J 5 bases short, with 15 bases between. The CDR3 runs 14 residues. The CDR3 sequence: CASTLSRGDNEQFF. In DNA form, the CDR3 reads TGTGCCAGCACCCTTTCCCGGGGAGACAATGAGCAGTTCTTC.

As DNA, the CDR3 is TGTGCCAGCAGCGTACAGGAAAACACTGAAGCTTTCTTT. Translation gives CASSVQENTEAFF. The chain carries TRBV7-3 and TRBJ1-1; D might be TRBD1 (5 bases). Germline V gene data show CDR1 as SGHTA and CDR2 as FQGTGA. V was shortened by 5 bases and J by 2 bases, with 9 bases between the two germline ends. The CDR3 runs 13 residues.

This chain joins TRBV27 and TRBJ2-7, with D uncertain. The CDR3 length is 14 residues. V lost 3 bases, J lost 0 bases, and 9 bases lay in between. Germline values: CDR1 MNHEY, CDR2 SMNVEV (reference sequence). The CDR3, as DNA: TGTGCCAGCAGTTTCCAGGCCAGCTCCTACGAGCAGTACTTC. Translating it yields CASSFQASSYEQYF.

The V and J genes are TRBV27 and TRBJ1-6; D unclear. Trimming cost V 3 bases and J 0 bases, with 9 bases left between them. Germline CDR1 is MNHEY and CDR2 is SMNVEV (reference sequence). This CDR3 has 16 amino acids. CDR3 sequence: CASSFLGSSYNSPLHF. CDR3 in DNA: TGTGCCAGCAGTTTTTTGGGGAGCTCCTATAATTCACCCCTCCACTTT.

The chain couples TRBV2 to TRBJ1-1, with TRBD1 as a possible D gene (5 bases). CDR3 size: 13 residues. V was clipped by 8 bases and J by 0 bases, with 10 bases between them. The germline gives CDR1 SNHLY, CDR2 FYNNEI. The CDR3 here is CASQKGLNTEAFF. The CDR3 coding sequence is TGTGCCAGCCAGAAGGGGCTGAACACTGAAGCTTTCTTT. The full variable domain, in which reference TRBV2 and TRBJ1-1 provide the parts outside the CDR3, is EPEVTQTPSHQVTQMGQEVILRCVPISNHLYFYWYRQILGQKVEFLVSFYNNEISEKSEIFDDQFSVERPDGSNFTLKIRSTKLEDSAMYFCASQKGLNTEAFFGQGTRLTVV.

This sequence joins TRBV6-5 and TRBJ1-5; weak D call: TRBD1 (5 bases). Germline assignment: CDR1 MNHEY and CDR2 SVGAGI. The CDR3 totals 15 residues. Trimming cost V 8 bases and J 5 bases, with 19 bases left between them. The CDR3 loop is CASLPGGGGDQPQHF. DNA of the CDR3: TGTGCCAGCCTCCCGGGGGGTGGGGGGGATCAGCCCCAGCATTTT.

The chain joins TRBV11-2 to TRBJ1-5, with 10 bases fitting TRBD1. Germline-derived CDR1 and CDR2 are SGHAT and FQNNGV. V was clipped by 3 bases and J by 6 bases; unmatched bases: 2. This CDR3 region has 14 residues. The CDR3 sequence: CASSLGTGVQPQHF. CDR3 nucleotides: TGTGCCAGCAGCTTGGGGACAGGGGTTCAGCCCCAGCATTTT.

The chain combines TRBV4-3 with TRBJ1-2; a possible D gene is TRBD1 (5 bases). The V and J ends lost 0 bases and 4 bases respectively, with 15 bases between them. The CDR3 contains 16 residues. Per the germline V gene, CDR1 is LGHNA and CDR2 is YSLEER. The CDR3 coding sequence is TGCGCCAGCAGCCAAGATGTGGGAGGGGCACGCTATGGCTACACCTTC. It translates to CASSQDVGGARYGYTF.

The V gene is TRBV27, the J gene TRBJ2-7, with 8 bases fitting TRBD1. The CDR3 length is 16 residues. V dropped 4 bases and J dropped 2; count of bases not matched to a gene: 10. Germline assignment: CDR1 MNHEY and CDR2 SMNVEV (reference sequence). This CDR3 is CASSSIGQGSTYEQYF. CDR3 in DNA: TGTGCCAGCAGTTCAATCGGACAGGGAAGCACCTACGAGCAGTACTTC.

This clone was counted a single time. The chain couples TRBV18 to TRBJ1-1; weak D call: TRBD1 (5 bases). Trimming left V 3 bases short and J 4 bases short, with 15 bases between. Germline V gene sequence: CDR1 KGHSH, CDR2 LQKENI. This CDR3 has 15 amino acids. The CDR3 DNA reads TGTGCCAGCTCACCCCGCCACAGGTTGCTCACTGAAGCTTTCTTT. It codes for CASSPRHRLLTEAFF.

This clone was observed a handful of times. J is TRBJ1-1 and V is TRBV7-2, with D maybe TRBD1 (5 bases). Germline-derived CDR1 and CDR2 are SGHTA and FQGNSA. CDR3 length: 15 amino acids. Trimming stripped 5 bases from V and 1 base from J, with 14 bases between. The CDR3 DNA is TGTGCCAGCAGCGAAGGGGCAGTTAGGAACACTGAAGCTTTCTTT. Amino acid sequence: CASSEGAVRNTEAFF.

The chain links TRBV13 to TRBJ2-7; D gene uncertain. The CDR3 has 14 amino acids. Trimming took off 5 bases at V and 0 bases at J, with 11 bases between the two ends. Germline CDR1 and CDR2: PRHDT and FYEKMQ (reference sequence). For the CDR3, the DNA is TGTGCCAGCAGCCGTACACAGAGCTCCTACGAGCAGTACTTC. This gives the protein CASSRTQSSYEQYF.

The chain is built from TRBV29-1 and TRBJ1-1; D is undetermined. This CDR3 is built from 13 residues. Per the germline V gene, CDR1 is SQVTM and CDR2 is ANQGSEA. Trimming shortened V by 8 bases and J by 3 bases, and 16 bases separated the two germline ends. CDR3 in DNA: TGCAGCACCCGGATGGGCCTGGACACTGAAGCTTTCTTT. This codes for CSTRMGLDTEAFF.

This rearrangement joins TRBV2 to TRBJ1-4; 7 positions agree with TRBD1. This CDR3 contains 15 residues. V shed 3 bases and J 3 bases; nucleotides not matched to a gene: 4. CDR1 SNHLY and CDR2 FYNNEI come from the germline V gene. CDR3 amino acids: CASSDAGGPNEKLFF. The CDR3, as DNA: TGTGCCAGCAGTGACGCAGGGGGTCCTAATGAAAAACTGTTTTTT.

This rearrangement joins TRBV7-2 to TRBJ1-3; 7 positions agree with TRBD1. CDR1 and CDR2 from the germline V gene are SGHTA and FQGNSA. The CDR3 has 17 amino acids. The V gene end was trimmed by 5 bases and the J gene end by 0 bases; junction bases not matched to a gene: 10. The CDR3: CASSLLGAGGSGNTIYF. The CDR3 DNA follows: TGTGCCAGCAGCCTCCTAGGGGCAGGGGGCTCTGGAAACACCATATATTTT.

V usage is TRBV24-1 and J usage is TRBJ1-3; D is uncertain. V was trimmed by 2 bases and J by 8 bases, leaving 15 bases between them. This CDR3 comprises 15 residues. Per germline, CDR1 KGHDR and CDR2 SFDVKD. The CDR3 nucleotides are TGTGCCACCAGTGATTCCCAGACTGGCGGGGACACCATATATTTT. Translating it yields CATSDSQTGGDTIYF.

The chain uses TRBV21-1 and TRBJ1-4; the table's D call, TRBD1, has no DNA check behind it. TRBV21-1 is a pseudogene locus. This CDR3 spans 13 amino acids. The CDR3 DNA sequence: TGTGCCAGCCAGACACTCACTAATGAAAAACTGTTTTTT. Amino acid sequence: CASQTLTNEKLFF.

V usage is TRBV11-3 and J usage is TRBJ1-4; the D is unclear. The CDR3 covers 15 residues. The germline V gene encodes CDR1 SGHNT and CDR2 YENEEA. Trimming stripped 0 bases from V and 4 bases from J, with 9 bases between. The CDR3 DNA reads as TGTGCCAGCAGCTTAGATTGGACTGATAATGAAAAACTGTTTTTT. Protein: CASSLDWTDNEKLFF. The full variable domain, in which reference TRBV11-3 and TRBJ1-4 provide the parts outside the CDR3, is EAGVVQSPRYKIIEKKQPVAFWCNPISGHNTLYWYLQNLGQGPELLIRYENEEAVDDSQLPKDRFSAERLKGVDSTLKIQPAELGDSAVYLCASSLDWTDNEKLFFGSGTQLSVL.

The chain joins TRBV7-6 to TRBJ2-3; 7 bases are shared with TRBD2. CDR3 length equals 16 residues. Looked up from germline, CDR1 is SGHVS and CDR2 is FNYEAQ. J lost 2 bases, V lost 5 bases, and 10 bases had no gene match. CDR3 in amino acids: CASSPQAGLTTDTQYF. The CDR3, as DNA: TGTGCCAGCAGCCCTCAAGCGGGACTTACCACAGATACGCAGTATTTT. Looking up the rest from reference TRBV7-6 and TRBJ2-3 gives the full variable domain: GAGVSQSPRYKVTKRGQDVALRCDPISGHVSLYWYRQALGQGPEFLTYFNYEAQQDKSGLPNDRFSAERPEGSISTLTIQRTEQRDSAMYRCASSPQAGLTTDTQYFGPGTRLTVL.

The chain couples TRBV27 to TRBJ2-7, with TRBD1 identical over 8 bases. Germline values: CDR1 MNHEY, CDR2 SMNVEV (reference sequence). Losses at the gene ends were 5 bases for V and 2 bases for J; bases not matched to a gene: 8. CDR3 size: 15 residues. The CDR3 reads CASSTRDRHTYEQYF. Here the CDR3 DNA reads TGTGCCAGCAGTACCCGGGACAGGCATACCTACGAGCAGTACTTC.